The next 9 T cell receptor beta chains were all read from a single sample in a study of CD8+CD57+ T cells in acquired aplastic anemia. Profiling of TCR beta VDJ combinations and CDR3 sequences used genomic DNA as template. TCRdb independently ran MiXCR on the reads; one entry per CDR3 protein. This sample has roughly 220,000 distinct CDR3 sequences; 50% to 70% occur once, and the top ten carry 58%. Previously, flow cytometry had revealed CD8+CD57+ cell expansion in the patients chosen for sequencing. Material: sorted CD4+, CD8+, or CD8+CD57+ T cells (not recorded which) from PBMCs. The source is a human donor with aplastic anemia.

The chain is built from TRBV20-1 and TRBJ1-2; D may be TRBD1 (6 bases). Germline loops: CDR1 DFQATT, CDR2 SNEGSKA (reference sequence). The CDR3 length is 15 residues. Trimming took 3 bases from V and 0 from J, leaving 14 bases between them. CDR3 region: CSASSAGTSNYGYTF. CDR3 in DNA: TGCAGTGCTAGTTCGGCAGGGACATCTAACTATGGCTACACCTTC.

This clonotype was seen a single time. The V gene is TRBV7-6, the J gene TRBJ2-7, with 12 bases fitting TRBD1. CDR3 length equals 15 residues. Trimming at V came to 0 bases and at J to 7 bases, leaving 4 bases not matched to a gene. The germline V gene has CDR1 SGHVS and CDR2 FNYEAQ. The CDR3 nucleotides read TGTGCCAGCAGCTTAGCGGGACAGGGGGCTGGAGAGCAGTACTTC. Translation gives CASSLAGQGAGEQYF. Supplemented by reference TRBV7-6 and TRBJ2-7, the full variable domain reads GAGVSQSPRYKVTKRGQDVALRCDPISGHVSLYWYRQALGQGPEFLTYFNYEAQQDKSGLPNDRFSAERPEGSISTLTIQRTEQRDSAMYRCASSLAGQGAGEQYFGPGTRLTVT.

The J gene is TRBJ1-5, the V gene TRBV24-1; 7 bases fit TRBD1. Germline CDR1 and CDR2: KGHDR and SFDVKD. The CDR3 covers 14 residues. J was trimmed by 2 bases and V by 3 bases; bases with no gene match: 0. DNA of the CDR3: TGTGCCACCAGTGATACAGGGGGCAATCAGCCCCAGCATTTT. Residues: CATSDTGGNQPQHF.

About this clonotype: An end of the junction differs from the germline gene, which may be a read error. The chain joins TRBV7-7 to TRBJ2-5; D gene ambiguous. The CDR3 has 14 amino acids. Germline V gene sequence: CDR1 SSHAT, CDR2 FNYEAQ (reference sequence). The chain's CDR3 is CASSLGRLGETQYF. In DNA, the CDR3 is TGTGCTAGCAGCTTAGGCAGGTTGGGAGAGACCCAGTACTTC.

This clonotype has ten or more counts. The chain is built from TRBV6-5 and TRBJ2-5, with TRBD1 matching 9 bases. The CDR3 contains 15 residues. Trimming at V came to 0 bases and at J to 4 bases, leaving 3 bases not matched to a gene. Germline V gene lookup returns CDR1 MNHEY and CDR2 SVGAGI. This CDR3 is CASSYSGTGTETQYF. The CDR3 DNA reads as TGTGCCAGCAGTTACTCCGGGACAGGGACAGAGACCCAGTACTTC.

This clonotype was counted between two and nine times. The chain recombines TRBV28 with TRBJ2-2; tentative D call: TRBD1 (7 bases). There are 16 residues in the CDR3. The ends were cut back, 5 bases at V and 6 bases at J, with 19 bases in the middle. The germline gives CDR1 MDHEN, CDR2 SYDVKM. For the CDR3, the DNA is TGTGCCAGCAGTCCAGGGGGGATAGGGGCATCCGGGGAGCTGTTTTTT. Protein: CASSPGGIGASGELFF.

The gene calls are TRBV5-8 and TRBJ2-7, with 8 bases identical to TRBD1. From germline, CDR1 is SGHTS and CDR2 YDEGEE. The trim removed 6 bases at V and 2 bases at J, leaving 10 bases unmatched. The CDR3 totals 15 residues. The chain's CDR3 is CASKQQGARTYEQYF. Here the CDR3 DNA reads TGTGCCAGCAAGCAGCAGGGGGCAAGGACCTACGAGCAGTACTTC.

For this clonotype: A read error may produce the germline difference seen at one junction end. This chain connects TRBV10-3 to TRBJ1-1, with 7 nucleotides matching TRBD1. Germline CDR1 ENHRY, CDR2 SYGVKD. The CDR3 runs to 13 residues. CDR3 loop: CAITGTENTGAFF. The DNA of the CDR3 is TGTGCCATCACCGGGACAGAGAACACTGGAGCTTTCTTT.

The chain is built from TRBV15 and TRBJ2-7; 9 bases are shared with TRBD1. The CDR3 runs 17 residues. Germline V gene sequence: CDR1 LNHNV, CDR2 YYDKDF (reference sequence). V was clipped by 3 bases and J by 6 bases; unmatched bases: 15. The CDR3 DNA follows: TGTGCCACCAGCAGCTCCAGGCCGGGACAGGGAGGCCTCGAGCAGTACTTC. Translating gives CATSSSRPGQGGLEQYF.